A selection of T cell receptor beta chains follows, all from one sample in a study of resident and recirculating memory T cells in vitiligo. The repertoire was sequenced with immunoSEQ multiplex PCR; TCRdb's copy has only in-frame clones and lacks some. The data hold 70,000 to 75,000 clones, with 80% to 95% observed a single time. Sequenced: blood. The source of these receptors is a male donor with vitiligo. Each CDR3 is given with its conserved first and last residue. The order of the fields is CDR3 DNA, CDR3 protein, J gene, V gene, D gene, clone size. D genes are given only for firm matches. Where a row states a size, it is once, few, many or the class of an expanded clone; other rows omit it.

TGTGCCAGCAGCCTGGAGGGCCGGGCCTCTCGCGAGCAGTACTTC	CASSLEGRASREQYF	TRBJ2-7	TRBV7-9	.	.
TGTGCCAGCAGCTTAAAACAGGGACAAGAGACCCAGTACTTC	CASSLKQGQETQYF	TRBJ2-5	TRBV11-3	.	.
TGTGCCAGCAGTGAAAGGGGGGGAGAGTATAATTCACCCCTCCACTTT	CASSERGGEYNSPLHF	TRBJ1-6	TRBV6-1	.	.
TGTGCCAGCAGCCAGGGGATTCTTTCGGGAACCGGGGAGCTGTTTTTT	CASSQGILSGTGELFF	TRBJ2-2	TRBV5-4	.	.
TGTGCCAGCGGGGGCGAACTCTCTGGAAACACCATATATTTT	CASGGELSGNTIYF	TRBJ1-3	TRBV6-1	.	.
TGCGCCAGCAGCCGCACTAGCGACCCCTACAATGAGCAGTTCTTC	CASSRTSDPYNEQFF	TRBJ2-1	TRBV4-1	TRBD2	.
TGTGCCAGCAGGCTCCGGAGGGTCGGGGAGCTGTTTTTT	CASRLRRVGELFF	TRBJ2-2	TRBV6-1	.	few
TGTGCCAGCAGCCCAATGGGGCAGCCAACCCAAGAGACCCAGTACTTC	CASSPMGQPTQETQYF	TRBJ2-5	TRBV25-1	.	once
TGTGCTAGTGGTTTGGTCCGAACAGGGGGAGTAGAAAAACTGTTTTTT	CASGLVRTGGVEKLFF	TRBJ1-4	TRBV12-5	TRBD1	.
TGTGCCAGCAGTTTTACAGGGAACCCTGATTCACCCCTCCACTTT	CASSFTGNPDSPLHF	TRBJ1-6	TRBV28	.	.
TGTGCCAGCAGTTACTCGACGAGGCCAGATACGCAGTATTTT	CASSYSTRPDTQYF	TRBJ2-3	TRBV6-5	.	.
TGCGCCAGCAGCTTGGGACTAGCGGGGAACACAGATACGCAGTATTTT	CASSLGLAGNTDTQYF	TRBJ2-3	TRBV5-1	TRBD2	once
TGTGCCAGCAGCAGTCGAGGGTTCTCCTACGAGCAGTACTTC	CASSSRGFSYEQYF	TRBJ2-7	TRBV7-2	.	few
TGTGCTAGTGGTTTGGCCGCAGGACTGCAGGGGTTCTACAATGAGCAGTTCTTC	CASGLAAGLQGFYNEQFF	TRBJ2-1	TRBV12-5	.	.
TGTGCCAGCTCACTTCGGGACAGGGAAGAGACCCAGTACTTC	CASSLRDREETQYF	TRBJ2-5	TRBV18	TRBD1	.
TGTGCCAGCAGTGAGGGGACAGCGGGAGCCTCCTACGAGCAGTACTTC	CASSEGTAGASYEQYF	TRBJ2-7	TRBV2	.	.
TGTGCCAGCAGCGTAGGAGCTCTTACCCAAGAGACCCAGTACTTC	CASSVGALTQETQYF	TRBJ2-5	TRBV9	.	.
TGCGCCAGCAGCCCCGGGACAGGGGGCACCGGGGAGCTGTTTTTT	CASSPGTGGTGELFF	TRBJ2-2	TRBV5-1	TRBD1	.
TGTGCCTCGGAGGGAAAAGAGACTGAAGCTTTCTTT	CASEGKETEAFF	TRBJ1-1	TRBV19	.	once
TGTGCCAGCAGCGCGACATACTCTGGAAACACCATATATTTT	CASSATYSGNTIYF	TRBJ1-3	TRBV9	.	.
TGCGCCAGCAGCCAAGAAAGCACAGGAGGGGTCACCGGGGAGCTGTTTTTT	CASSQESTGGVTGELFF	TRBJ2-2	TRBV4-3	.	.
TGTGCCAGCAGTTACTCCTACAGGGGGCTTTCCCACGAGCAGTACTTC	CASSYSYRGLSHEQYF	TRBJ2-7	TRBV6-6	TRBD1	.
TGCGCCAGCAGCCTACCTAACAGGGGGGAGACTGAAGCTTTCTTT	CASSLPNRGETEAFF	TRBJ1-1	TRBV4-1	TRBD1	once
TGTGCCAGCAGCTTCCAGAGGTCCCGGGGGACCGGGGAGCTGTTTTTT	CASSFQRSRGTGELFF	TRBJ2-2	TRBV7-9	.	.
TGTGCCAGCAGCCTGGACAGGGGGGATCAGCCCCAGCATTTT	CASSLDRGDQPQHF	TRBJ1-5	TRBV12-1	.	few
TGTGCCAGTAGTATGCCGGACAGGGGGCGAAATGAAAAACTGTTTTTT	CASSMPDRGRNEKLFF	TRBJ1-4	TRBV19	TRBD1	.
TGTGCCAGCAGCTTAGATCTTGGCAAGAACACTGAAGCTTTCTTT	CASSLDLGKNTEAFF	TRBJ1-1	TRBV11-2	.	.
TGTGCCAGCAGTTCGCGGACTAGCGGGGGCCTGAAATCCACAGATACGCAGTATTTT	CASSSRTSGGLKSTDTQYF	TRBJ2-3	TRBV5-4	TRBD2	.
TGTGCCAGCAGTGTCCGTCAGGGCGCGGGGGTTACCTACGAGCAGTACTTC	CASSVRQGAGVTYEQYF	TRBJ2-7	TRBV6-1	TRBD2	once
TGTGCCAGTAGGAAGACAGGGGACGGATATGGCTACACCTTC	CASRKTGDGYGYTF	TRBJ1-2	TRBV19	TRBD1	.
TGTGCCAGCAAAGAAGGAGGGGATCAGCCCCAGCATTTT	CASKEGGDQPQHF	TRBJ1-5	TRBV2	.	.
TGTGCCAGCAGCGTAGAGGCGGCTACGGGGACCGGGGAGCTGTTTTTT	CASSVEAATGTGELFF	TRBJ2-2	TRBV9	.	.
TGCGCCAGCAGCTCAGGGCACAGGATGGATGAAGCTTTCTTT	CASSSGHRMDEAFF	TRBJ1-1	TRBV5-1	.	.